This T cell receptor beta chain was obtained from a study of OX40 agonist ivuxolimab in advanced cancers. Study-wide context: With ivuxolimab, an agonistic anti-OX40 (CD134) antibody, patients were treated. Patients were infused with ivuxolimab every 2 weeks at 0.01 to 10 mg/kg. The study, taken as a whole, reports: Some of the nonresponding patients also showed low levels of normalized T-cell clonal expansion.

As regards this clone: What it binds is unknown.

The assay was immunoSEQ multiplex PCR, and TCRdb's table has in-frame clones only and misses some. Among over 55,000 clones listed, around 84% were seen once. Trimming left V 4 bases short and J 3 bases short, with 5 bases between. Per the germline V gene, CDR1 is SGHRS and CDR2 is YFSETQ. The CDR3 is 12 amino acids. Autoimmune disease history or systemic immunosuppression barred patients. The origin of this receptor is an adult with an advanced solid tumor such as melanoma, head and neck, liver or kidney cancer. This sequence joins TRBV5-1 and TRBJ2-1; D is undetermined. Here the sequenced sample was CD4+ or CD8+ T cells sorted from blood, taken in a trial of the OX40 agonist ivuxolimab. CDR3 loop: CASSRDYNEQFF. The CDR3, as DNA: TGCGCCAGCAGCCGCGACTACAATGAGCAGTTCTTC.